This T cell receptor beta chain was profiled in a study of T-cell memory formation after mild COVID-19. 5'RACE primed from the constant segment yielded TCR alpha and TCR beta cDNA libraries bearing sample barcodes and UMIs. TCRdb processed the 5' RACE reads anew with MiXCR; each CDR3 protein has one entry. The sample contains approximately 300,000 distinct CDR3 sequences, roughly a fifth of which appear only once. The V and J ends lost 0 bases and 4 bases respectively, with 9 bases between them. Germline V CDR1 and CDR2: LGHNA, YSLEER. The length of the CDR3 is 14 residues. The sample comprised PBMCs or a T cell subset sorted from them (not recorded which). The TCR comes from a young man who had mild COVID-19 (a few samples of this study predate the infection). Cell type and time point are not known. The chain combines TRBV4-3 with TRBJ1-1; D not certain. Written as DNA, the CDR3 is TGCGCCAGCAGCCAAGAGCCCCTGAGCACTGAAGCTTTCTTT. Protein product: CASSQEPLSTEAFF.